This TCR beta chain came from a study of blood T cell repertoires in COVID-19. There are 12 residues in the CDR3. The germline V gene encodes CDR1 WNHNN and CDR2 SYGVQD (reference sequence). V lost 6 bases to trimming and J lost 8 bases; unmatched junction nucleotides: 5. This clone was detected only a few times. In the study's own analysis: The assay estimated nucleated cells by amplifying reference gene primers. Measured with immunoSEQ multiplex PCR; TCRdb has only the in-frame clones, and not every one. V and J calls and clone size are as listed in that table; D and trimming were resolved from the DNA. The sample carries some 400,000 clones, around 87% recorded once. Seattle's enrolled individuals joined amid active infection and were then monitored longitudinally.

The TCR sequence derives from a woman in her twenties or thirties with COVID-19, enrolled during active disease. The chain uses TRBV10-1 and TRBJ1-1, with 8 positions matching TRBD1. Specimen: peripheral blood. CDR3 region: CASRDGQGEAFF. As DNA, the CDR3 is TGCGCCAGCAGGGATGGACAGGGAGAAGCTTTCTTT.